This is a list of T cell receptor beta chains from one sample in a study of blood T cell repertoires in COVID-19. Some clones are missing from TCRdb's copy, which holds only in-frame ones; the method was immunoSEQ multiplex PCR. The table records about 200,000 clones, roughly 85% of them present only once. The source material was peripheral blood. These receptors all stem from a woman of 80 years or more with acute or convalescent COVID-19. Each CDR3 is given with its conserved first and last residue. Each record gives: CDR3 DNA, CDR3 protein, clone size, D gene, V gene, J gene. The D gene is left open where the match is weak. The size field is filled for only some rows; it gives once, few, many or a size class.

DNA: TGCGCCAGCAGACGGACAGGAGACACCGGGGAGCTGTTTTTT
CDR3: CASRRTGDTGELFF
size: NA
D: TRBD1
V: TRBV10-1
J: TRBJ2-2

DNA: TGTGCCAGCAGCCCTACCGGGACAGGGATGACCGGGGAGCTGTTTTTT
CDR3: CASSPTGTGMTGELFF
size: NA
D: TRBD1
V: TRBV7-9
J: TRBJ2-2

DNA: TGTGCCAGCAGACGGACAGGGGGCAGTCAGCCCCAGCATTTT
CDR3: CASRRTGGSQPQHF
size: NA
D: TRBD1
V: TRBV6-5
J: TRBJ1-5

DNA: TGCGCCAGCAGCCAAGAACAGGGGGTAGGTACTGAAGCTTTCTTT
CDR3: CASSQEQGVGTEAFF
size: NA
D: TRBD1
V: TRBV4-1
J: TRBJ1-1

DNA: TGTGCCAGCAGCCAGAACACAGATACGCAGTATTTT
CDR3: CASSQNTDTQYF
size: NA
D: NA
V: TRBV9
J: TRBJ2-3

DNA: TGTGCCAGCAGCGAAAACCGGTGGGGAGGCAATCAGCCCCAGCATTTT
CDR3: CASSENRWGGNQPQHF
size: NA
D: NA
V: TRBV4-2
J: TRBJ1-5

DNA: TGTGCCAGCTCTCAACACCCGGGGGGCCCCCAGAACGCTGAAGCTTTCTTT
CDR3: CASSQHPGGPQNAEAFF
size: few
D: NA
V: TRBV18
J: TRBJ1-1

DNA: TGTGCCAGCAGCAAGGGGACAGTAAATTATGAGCAGTTCTTC
CDR3: CASSKGTVNYEQFF
size: few
D: TRBD1
V: TRBV9
J: TRBJ2-1

DNA: TGCGCCAGCAGCCAAGATCTTTCGAGGGAAAACACTGAAGCTTTCTTT
CDR3: CASSQDLSRENTEAFF
size: NA
D: NA
V: TRBV4-3
J: TRBJ1-1

DNA: TGCGCCAGCAGCTTGCAGGGCGACTATGGCTACACCTTC
CDR3: CASSLQGDYGYTF
size: few
D: NA
V: TRBV5-1
J: TRBJ1-2

DNA: TGTGCCAGCAGTCTCGTACTGGGACAGTCCGTAAAGCATTTT
CDR3: CASSLVLGQSVKHF
size: NA
D: TRBD1
V: TRBV6-2/TRBV6-3
J: TRBJ1-5

DNA: TGTGCCAGCAGTACGACTAGCGGGATACAAGAGACCCAGTACTTC
CDR3: CASSTTSGIQETQYF
size: NA
D: TRBD2
V: TRBV6-2/TRBV6-3
J: TRBJ2-5

DNA: TGTGCCAGCAGCGGGGGAGGGAGAGAGACCCAGTACTTC
CDR3: CASSGGGRETQYF
size: NA
D: TRBD2
V: TRBV9
J: TRBJ2-5

DNA: TGTGCCAGCAGCTTAGTTGCGGGTAGCACTGAAGCTTTCTTT
CDR3: CASSLVAGSTEAFF
size: NA
D: NA
V: TRBV7-9
J: TRBJ1-1

DNA: TGCAGTGCATGGGACAGCTACGAGCAGTACTTC
CDR3: CSAWDSYEQYF
size: NA
D: TRBD1
V: TRBV20-1
J: TRBJ2-7

DNA: TGTGCCAGCAGCCATCGGGGGAGACACTCCTACGAGCAGTACTTC
CDR3: CASSHRGRHSYEQYF
size: NA
D: NA
V: TRBV3-1/TRBV3-2
J: TRBJ2-7

DNA: TGCGCCAGCTGGGAACAGGAGAACACTGAAGCTTTCTTT
CDR3: CASWEQENTEAFF
size: once
D: NA
V: TRBV5-1
J: TRBJ1-1

DNA: TGTGCCAGCAGCCACGACAGATACAATGAGCAGTTCTTC
CDR3: CASSHDRYNEQFF
size: NA
D: NA
V: TRBV7-2
J: TRBJ2-1

DNA: TGCGCCAGCAGCTTGGAAGGGGATCGAAACTATGGCTACACCTTC
CDR3: CASSLEGDRNYGYTF
size: NA
D: NA
V: TRBV5-1
J: TRBJ1-2

DNA: TGTGCCAGCAGCCAAAGGGGGCTGAGCACAGATACGCAGTATTTT
CDR3: CASSQRGLSTDTQYF
size: NA
D: TRBD1
V: TRBV3-1/TRBV3-2
J: TRBJ2-3

DNA: TGTGCCAGCAGCACACTAGCCGGGACTATCGCCTACGAGCAGTACTTC
CDR3: CASSTLAGTIAYEQYF
size: NA
D: TRBD2
V: TRBV7-8
J: TRBJ2-7

DNA: TGTGCCAGCAGCCGGGGGGGAAGCTCCTACAATGAGCAGTTCTTC
CDR3: CASSRGGSSYNEQFF
size: NA
D: TRBD2
V: TRBV11-3
J: TRBJ2-1

DNA: TGTGCCAGCAGTCCGATCCAGGGCGAGAACACTGAAGCTTTCTTT
CDR3: CASSPIQGENTEAFF
size: once
D: NA
V: TRBV28
J: TRBJ1-1

DNA: TGTGCCAGCAGCGTCGGAGGTTGGACAGACTACGAGCAGTACTTC
CDR3: CASSVGGWTDYEQYF
size: NA
D: NA
V: TRBV9
J: TRBJ2-7

DNA: TGTGCCAGCAGCCAACCCGGGACAGAGAGCTCCTACGAGCAGTACTTC
CDR3: CASSQPGTESSYEQYF
size: NA
D: TRBD1
V: TRBV4-2
J: TRBJ2-7

DNA: TGCGCCAGCAGCTTGGGACAGGCGAGCGAGCAGTACTTC
CDR3: CASSLGQASEQYF
size: few
D: NA
V: TRBV5-1
J: TRBJ2-7

DNA: TGTGCCAGCAGTTTTGGGGGGTTGGATGACTATGGCTACACCTTC
CDR3: CASSFGGLDDYGYTF
size: NA
D: NA
V: TRBV28
J: TRBJ1-2

DNA: TGTGCCAGCTCCCTGACAGATAGCAATCAGCCCCAGCATTTT
CDR3: CASSLTDSNQPQHF
size: NA
D: NA
V: TRBV18
J: TRBJ1-5

DNA: TGCAGCGTTGAAGGGGACAGGGCTGGAGGCACAGATACGCAGTATTTT
CDR3: CSVEGDRAGGTDTQYF
size: NA
D: TRBD1
V: TRBV29-1
J: TRBJ2-3

DNA: TGTGCCAGCAGTGGCCAGGGGACTAGCGGGGCCACAGATACGCAGTATTTT
CDR3: CASSGQGTSGATDTQYF
size: NA
D: TRBD2
V: TRBV25-1
J: TRBJ2-3

DNA: TGTGCCAGCAGCCAGACAGTAACTAATTCACCCCTCCACTTT
CDR3: CASSQTVTNSPLHF
size: NA
D: NA
V: TRBV2
J: TRBJ1-6

DNA: TGTGCCAGCTCACCCATTAGTCTGAGGAACACTGAAGCTTTCTTT
CDR3: CASSPISLRNTEAFF
size: NA
D: NA
V: TRBV18
J: TRBJ1-1

DNA: TGTGCCAGCAGTTTATGGGCGGGTGGATCCTACAATGAGCAGTTCTTC
CDR3: CASSLWAGGSYNEQFF
size: NA
D: NA
V: TRBV27
J: TRBJ2-1

DNA: TGTGCCAGCAGCTACCAGGGCAGGGGCTACAATGAGCAGTTCTTC
CDR3: CASSYQGRGYNEQFF
size: NA
D: NA
V: TRBV9
J: TRBJ2-1

DNA: TGTGCCAGCAGTTCCAGGGTGAAAACTGAAGCTTTCTTT
CDR3: CASSSRVKTEAFF
size: NA
D: NA
V: TRBV12-3/TRBV12-4
J: TRBJ1-1

DNA: TGTGCCTGGAGTCCCCCGCGTAATGAGCAGTTCTTC
CDR3: CAWSPPRNEQFF
size: once
D: NA
V: TRBV30
J: TRBJ2-1

DNA: TGCGCCAGCAGCTCGGGGGTTGTCACTGAAGCTTTCTTT
CDR3: CASSSGVVTEAFF
size: NA
D: NA
V: TRBV5-1
J: TRBJ1-1

DNA: TGTGCCAGCAGCTTCAATAGCGGGAGGCGCACAGATACGCAGTATTTT
CDR3: CASSFNSGRRTDTQYF
size: once
D: TRBD2
V: TRBV7-2
J: TRBJ2-3

DNA: TGTGCCAGCAGCCTAAGGGGTGGGGAAACTGAAGCTTTCTTT
CDR3: CASSLRGGETEAFF
size: NA
D: NA
V: TRBV6-6
J: TRBJ1-1

DNA: TGTGCCAGCAGCCTCACGGGACACCTACTTTCACCCCTCCACTTT
CDR3: CASSLTGHLLSPLHF
size: NA
D: NA
V: TRBV2
J: TRBJ1-6

DNA: TGTGCCAGCAGTTTAAGCGGGAGCTCCTACAATGAGCAGTTCTTC
CDR3: CASSLSGSSYNEQFF
size: once
D: TRBD2
V: TRBV28
J: TRBJ2-1

DNA: TGTGCCAGTAGTCGAGGGACAGCCCGGAACACCGGGGAGCTGTTTTTT
CDR3: CASSRGTARNTGELFF
size: NA
D: TRBD1
V: TRBV19
J: TRBJ2-2

DNA: TGCGCCAGCAGCTTGGCCTCCGTAGGGGGCGAACACTATGGCTACACCTTC
CDR3: CASSLASVGGEHYGYTF
size: NA
D: TRBD1
V: TRBV5-1
J: TRBJ1-2

DNA: TGTGCCAGCAGCTTCGCGACAGGGAGGATCGATCAGCCCCAGCATTTT
CDR3: CASSFATGRIDQPQHF
size: NA
D: TRBD1
V: TRBV7-9
J: TRBJ1-5

DNA: TGTGCCAGCAGCTATCAACTAGCGGGAGGCTCGGGTACGCAGTATTTT
CDR3: CASSYQLAGGSGTQYF
size: NA
D: TRBD2
V: TRBV11-2
J: TRBJ2-3

DNA: TGTGCCAGCAGTGAGACAGACATTAATCAGCCCCAGCATTTT
CDR3: CASSETDINQPQHF
size: NA
D: NA
V: TRBV27
J: TRBJ1-5